This T cell receptor (beta chain) derives from a study of T cell changes during pregnancy in multiple sclerosis. Some clones are missing from TCRdb's copy, which holds only in-frame ones; the method was immunoSEQ multiplex PCR. The table records 55,000 to 70,000 clones, about 88% of them present only once. The CDR3 covers 14 residues. The clonotype comes from a female donor with multiple sclerosis, enrolled in a pregnancy study. The input for sequencing was CD4+ T cells from peripheral blood mononuclear cells, taken in the third trimester of pregnancy. This sequence joins TRBV21-1 and TRBJ1-1; TRBD1, the table's D call, lacks a check against the DNA. TRBV21-1 is termed a pseudogene. Here the CDR3 reads CASSKRGWGTEAFF. DNA for the CDR3: TGTGCCAGCAGCAAGAGGGGGTGGGGCACTGAAGCTTTCTTT.